This T cell receptor beta chain was recorded in a study of regulatory T cells in long-lasting Graves disease (dated by TCRdb to the early 2020s). A note on the overall study: Persistent Graves' disease was defined as persistently positive TSH receptor autoantibodies together with antithyroid drug treatment for over 5 years. This study used TCR sequencing and RNA sequencing of peripheral blood to compare persistent Graves' disease patients against newly diagnosed Graves' disease patients. The study was conducted in China and was registered as a clinical trial. TCR sequencing covered some 13 persistent and some 20 newly diagnosed Graves' disease patients, 33 samples in total. On average, persistent Graves' disease patients in the clinical cohort had been on antithyroid drugs for roughly 11 years. Overall study results and their limits: A larger number of public clonotypes was shared among persistent patients (approximately 3,000) than among newly diagnosed patients (approximately 1,000). Compared with newly diagnosed patients, persistent Graves' disease patients had lower TCR Shannon entropy and fewer highly expanded clones, which suggests clonal expansion. The study examined only peripheral blood because the primary lesion, thyroid tissue, could not be accessed. Sequencing and analysis were limited to the TCR beta chain. TRBV28, TRBJ1-2 and TRBJ2-5 were preferentially used in persistent disease, while TRBV20-1 and TRBJ2-1 were favored in newly diagnosed disease. As a limitation, the authors acknowledged that the small sample size may reduce accuracy.

This clonotype was detected a few times. The antigen this receptor binds is unknown. No base qualities exist here, and no much larger clone lies one base off it. The library came from multiplex PCR. Sequencing instrument: Illumina HiSeq 4000. iRepertoire HTBI primers and Arm-PCR amplification of CDR3 regions were used to construct TCR beta libraries. Before sequencing, the PCR products underwent gel purification. The original methods were these. Gene usage analysis of CDR3 amino acid clonotypes relied on the approximately 60 TRBV and 14 TRBJ segments identified across samples. COPE and FqMerger were used to merge filtered high-quality paired reads into contigs. BLAST was used to align contigs to IMGT TRBV, TRBD and TRBJ reference genes, and CDR3 was defined according to IMGT. Any clonotype with a frequency above 0.1% was classified as a highly expanded clone. Shannon entropy was used to measure repertoire diversity, and the Gini coefficient was used to measure V-J evenness. Clonotypes shared by more than one individual were considered public. TCRdb took the public reads, trimmed them with fastp at Q25, ran MiXCR for clone calling and kept in-frame beta chains. A single entry per CDR3 protein holds the most common genes and DNA from its merged rows. The V and J calls reflect TCRdb's pipeline rather than the authors' work. The sample yields some 440,000 distinct CDR3 sequences; around 21% were counted once. The ten largest clones add up to 6.5% to 10% of the sample.

V is reduced by 6 bases and J by 4 bases, leaving a spacing of 12 bases between them. The CDR3 goes from the cysteine to the phenylalanine over 13 residues. The read is trimmed to its CDR3 DNA, 39 bases read in frame from base 1. CDR1 and CDR2 are drawn from the germline V gene: LGHNA, YNFKEQ. The time point label here, explained by the study, means: persistent/refractory GD, antithyroid drugs over 5 years with positive TRAb. RNA was extracted from PBMCs in TRIzol for both TCR sequencing and RNA sequencing. The diagnosis of Graves' disease was made according to American Thyroid Association guidelines. Recruitment of patients was carried out at an endocrinology department in Xi'an, China. From each patient, nine milliliters of peripheral blood was collected into an EDTA anticoagulant tube. Ficoll Paque Plus density gradient separation was used to isolate PBMCs, and no additional T cell sorting was done. RNA quality was checked with an Agilent 2100 Bioanalyzer and agarose gel, and concentration with a NanoDrop 2000.

This specimen consisted of peripheral blood mononuclear cells (PBMCs), obtained when the disease was refractory, from a patient treated with antithyroid drugs. The source of this sequence is a female donor with Graves disease. This receptor chain uses TRBV4-2 and TRBJ1-1, and perhaps TRBD1 as D gene, on 5 matching bases. The CDR3 protein is CASRDAGTTEAFF. Read as DNA, the sequence is TGTGCCAGCAGGGACGCAGGGACCACTGAAGCTTTCTTT.